Below, 10 T cell receptor beta chains from the same sample are listed, as sequenced in a study of shared clonotypes between healthy human individuals. Assay: immunoSEQ multiplex PCR; the TCRdb copy retains only in-frame clones and omits some. The sample lists over a million clones, roughly 98% occurring once. The sample was naive CD4+ T cells sorted from blood. Subset of the sample: CD45RA+ positively selected. Receptor source: a man aged 25-40 years in good health.

This clone was seen just once. J is TRBJ1-5 and V is TRBV2; D is undetermined. The germline CDR1 and CDR2 sequences are SNHLY and FYNNEI. V lost 6 bases and J lost 2, with 14 bases in between. The CDR3 is 15 residues long. In DNA form, the CDR3 reads TGTGCCAGCAGGTTTCGCATCGAAGGCAATCAGCCCCAGCATTTT. Protein product: CASRFRIEGNQPQHF. Using reference TRBV2 and TRBJ1-5 for the parts outside the CDR3, the full variable domain is EPEVTQTPSHQVTQMGQEVILRCVPISNHLYFYWYRQILGQKVEFLVSFYNNEISEKSEIFDDQFSVERPDGSNFTLKIRSTKLEDSAMYFCASRFRIEGNQPQHFGDGTRLSIL.

V usage is TRBV6-5 and J usage is TRBJ2-6, with D hard to call. CDR1 is MNHEY, CDR2 SVGAGI, per germline. This CDR3 is built from 14 residues. V dropped 5 bases and J dropped 1 base, with 6 bases sitting between them. In DNA, the CDR3 is TGTGCCAGCAGTCAGATGTCTGGGGCCAACGTCCTGACTTTC. Its protein product is CASSQMSGANVLTF.

V is TRBV5-6 and J is TRBJ2-7, with a possible D match to TRBD1 (6 bases). Trimming pared 7 bases from V and 2 bases from J, leaving 22 bases between. The CDR3 covers 16 residues. CDR1 and CDR2 (germline): SGHDT, YYEEEE. The CDR3 nucleotides read TGTGCCAGCGGAAGTATCGTGCCAGGGGCTCCCTACGAGCAGTACTTC. As protein: CASGSIVPGAPYEQYF. Using reference TRBV5-6 and TRBJ2-7 for the parts outside the CDR3, the full variable domain is DAGVTQSPTHLIKTRGQQVTLRCSPKSGHDTVSWYQQALGQGPQFIFQYYEEEERQRGNFPDRFSGHQFPNYSSELNVNALLLGDSALYLCASGSIVPGAPYEQYFGPGTRLTVT.

CDR3 loop: CASRWVAEEYQETQYF. The CDR3 DNA sequence: TGTGCCAGCAGATGGGTAGCGGAGGAGTACCAAGAGACCCAGTACTTC. The chain employs TRBV21-1 and TRBJ2-5; TRBD2 is the table's D call, not checked against the DNA. TRBV21-1 corresponds to a pseudogene. CDR3 length: 16 residues.

The chain is built from TRBV27 and TRBJ1-1; D remains unclear. The CDR3 runs 12 residues. Trimming stripped 6 bases from V and 8 bases from J, with 13 bases between. The germline gives CDR1 MNHEY, CDR2 SMNVEV (reference sequence). Here the CDR3 reads CASRRMGMEAFF. The CDR3, as DNA: TGTGCCAGCAGGAGGATGGGGATGGAAGCTTTCTTT.

As to this clone: Other nucleotide sequences from this sample produce the same CDR3. The chain carries TRBV18 and TRBJ2-5; 11 bases align to TRBD1. CDR3 length: 14 residues. The V gene end was trimmed by 2 bases and the J gene end by 4 bases; junction bases not matched to a gene: 0. The germline gives CDR1 KGHSH, CDR2 LQKENI. CDR3 bases: TGTGCCAGCTCACCAGGGACAGGGGGAGAGACCCAGTACTTC. This codes for CASSPGTGGETQYF.

The genes are TRBV4-2 and TRBJ2-1, with a tentative D call TRBD2 (6 bases). V lost 1 base and J lost 5, with 15 bases in between. The CDR3 sequence is 16 residues long. Germline CDR1 and CDR2: LGHNA and YNFKEQ. In nucleotides, the CDR3 is TGTGCCAGCAGCCAAGCTGGCGGGGACTTTAACAATGAGCAGTTCTTC. This sequence encodes CASSQAGGDFNNEQFF.

The rearrangement joins TRBV29-1 to TRBJ2-7, with D perhaps matching TRBD2 (6 bases). The CDR3 spans 13 residues. The germline CDR1 and CDR2 sequences are SQVTM and ANQGSEA. The ends were cut back, 4 bases at V and 4 bases at J, with 14 bases in the middle. As DNA, the CDR3 is TGCAGCGTTGTCCCTAGCGTCGGTTACGAGCAGTACTTC. It encodes CSVVPSVGYEQYF.

This sequence joins TRBV7-3 and TRBJ1-2; D might be TRBD1 (5 bases). Germline V gives CDR1 SGHTA, CDR2 FQGTGA. V was clipped by 5 bases and J by 5 bases, with 15 bases between them. The CDR3 spans 14 residues. The CDR3 nucleotides are TGTGCCAGCAGCCCAAGTCAGGGTTCGTATGGCTACACCTTC. Protein sequence: CASSPSQGSYGYTF. Variable domain in full (rest from reference TRBV7-3 and TRBJ1-2): GAGVSQTPSNKVTEKGKYVELRCDPISGHTALYWYRQSLGQGPEFLIYFQGTGAADDSGLPNDRFFAVRPEGSVSTLKIQRTERGDSAVYLCASSPSQGSYGYTFGSGTRLTVV.

This clone was observed once. The V and J genes are TRBV7-6 and TRBJ2-1, with D maybe TRBD2 (6 bases). V lost 2 bases and J 6 bases, leaving 17 bases between the germline ends. CDR1 SGHVS and CDR2 FNYEAQ come from the germline V gene. The CDR3 consists of 16 residues. The CDR3 protein is CASSLLSELASNEQFF. In DNA, the CDR3 is TGTGCCAGCAGCTTATTATCCGAACTAGCTAGCAATGAGCAGTTCTTC.